A single T cell receptor (beta chain) is shown here with its context. Antigen: not known. This specimen belongs to a study of OX40 agonist ivuxolimab in advanced cancers. Study outcomes and limitations: Compared with CD4+, CD8+ T cells on average had more expanded clones.

Sequencing was performed with immunoSEQ multiplex PCR; in TCRdb, only in-frame clones are kept and a portion is missing. This repertoire shows about 73,000 clones, about 85% found once; its top ten account for 0.66%. The CDR3 is 14 amino acids. The germline gives CDR1 SGHTA, CDR2 FQGTGA. V dropped 2 bases and J dropped 0 bases, with 5 bases sitting between them. This clonotype was sampled from an adult with an advanced solid tumor such as melanoma, head and neck, liver or kidney cancer. This chain joins TRBV7-3 and TRBJ1-3; D remains unclear. Here the sequenced sample was CD4+ or CD8+ T cells sorted from blood, taken in a trial of the OX40 agonist ivuxolimab. The CDR3 here is CASSLGSSGNTIYF. CDR3 bases: TGTGCCAGCAGCTTAGGCAGCTCTGGAAACACCATATATTTT.